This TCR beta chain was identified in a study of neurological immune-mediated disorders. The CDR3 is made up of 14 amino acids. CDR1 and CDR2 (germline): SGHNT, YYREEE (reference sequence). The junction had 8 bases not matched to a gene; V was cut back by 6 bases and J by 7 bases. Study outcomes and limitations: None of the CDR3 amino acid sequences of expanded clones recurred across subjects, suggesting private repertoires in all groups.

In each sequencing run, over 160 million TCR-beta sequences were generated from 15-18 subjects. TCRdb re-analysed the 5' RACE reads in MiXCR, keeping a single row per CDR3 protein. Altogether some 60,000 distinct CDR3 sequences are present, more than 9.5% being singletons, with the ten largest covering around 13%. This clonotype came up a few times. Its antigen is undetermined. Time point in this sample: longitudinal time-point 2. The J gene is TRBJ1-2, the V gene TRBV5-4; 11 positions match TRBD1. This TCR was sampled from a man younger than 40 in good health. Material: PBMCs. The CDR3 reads CASKTGQGALGYTF. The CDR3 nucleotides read TGTGCCAGCAAAACCGGACAGGGGGCGCTTGGCTACACCTTC.